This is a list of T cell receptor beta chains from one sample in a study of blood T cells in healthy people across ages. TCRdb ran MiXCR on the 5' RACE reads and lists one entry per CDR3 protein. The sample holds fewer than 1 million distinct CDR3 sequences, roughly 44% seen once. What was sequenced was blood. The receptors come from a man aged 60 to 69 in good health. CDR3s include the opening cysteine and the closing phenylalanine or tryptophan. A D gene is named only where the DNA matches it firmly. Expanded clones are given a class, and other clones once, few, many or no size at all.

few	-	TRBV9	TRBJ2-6	CASSDLGGANVLTF	TGTGCCAGCAGCGACCTCGGTGGGGCCAACGTCCTGACTTTC
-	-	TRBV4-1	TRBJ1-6	CASGLDVPNSPLHF	TGCGCCAGCGGCCTCGACGTCCCAAATTCACCCCTCCACTTT
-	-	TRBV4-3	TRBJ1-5	CASSPQGQVGQPQHF	TGCGCCAGCAGCCCCCAGGGGCAGGTGGGTCAGCCCCAGCATTTT
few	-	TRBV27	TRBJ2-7	CASSLWDGKIYEQYF	TGTGCCAGCAGTTTATGGGACGGAAAGATCTACGAGCAGTACTTC
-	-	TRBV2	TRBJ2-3	CASRASLDTQYF	TGTGCCAGCAGGGCCTCCCTGGATACGCAGTATTTT
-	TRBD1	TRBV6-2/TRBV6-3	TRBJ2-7	CASSYSVTGVTYEQYF	TGTGCCAGCAGTTACTCGGTCACAGGGGTAACCTACGAGCAGTACTTC
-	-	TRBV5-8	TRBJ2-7	CASGQTNYEQYF	TGTGCCAGCGGACAGACCAACTACGAGCAGTACTTC
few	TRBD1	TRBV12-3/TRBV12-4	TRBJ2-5	CASSKGDRSDGETQYF	TGTGCCAGCAGTAAGGGGGACAGGTCGGACGGAGAGACCCAGTACTTC
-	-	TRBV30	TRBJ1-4	CAWSRDYMEKLFF	TGTGCCTGGAGTAGGGACTATATGGAAAAACTGTTTTTT
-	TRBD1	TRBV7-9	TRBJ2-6	CASSLEQGQGNSGANVLTF	TGTGCCAGCAGCTTAGAGCAGGGACAGGGAAACTCTGGGGCCAACGTCCTGACTTTC
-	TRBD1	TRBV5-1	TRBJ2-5	CASSSGPGQGYQETQYF	TGCGCCAGCAGCTCCGGACCGGGACAGGGGTACCAAGAGACCCAGTACTTC
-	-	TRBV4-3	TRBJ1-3	CASSQEGQTSSSGNTIYF	TGCGCCAGCAGCCAAGAAGGACAGACCTCATCCTCTGGAAACACCATATATTTT
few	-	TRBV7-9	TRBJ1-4	CASSALLGNEKLFF	TGTGCCAGCAGCGCCTTATTGGGTAATGAAAAACTGTTTTTT
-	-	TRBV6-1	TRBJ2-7	CASSDTRDYEQYF	TGTGCCAGCAGTGATACCAGGGACTACGAGCAGTACTTC
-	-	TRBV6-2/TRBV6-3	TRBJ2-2	CASSQGRATGELFF	TGTGCCAGCAGTCAGGGTCGGGCCACCGGGGAGCTGTTTTTT
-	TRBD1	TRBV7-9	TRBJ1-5	CASSRTGTSNQPQHF	TGTGCCAGCAGCCGGACAGGGACTAGCAATCAGCCCCAGCATTTT
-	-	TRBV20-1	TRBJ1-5	CSARDHVGGRTQHF	TGCAGTGCTAGAGATCATGTGGGGGGGAGGACCCAGCATTTT
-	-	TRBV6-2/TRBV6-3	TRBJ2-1	CASSSDREGNEQFF	TGTGCCAGCAGTTCAGACAGGGAGGGTAATGAGCAGTTCTTC
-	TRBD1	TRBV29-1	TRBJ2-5	CSTSNRGEETQYF	TGCAGCACCAGCAACAGGGGTGAGGAGACCCAGTACTTC
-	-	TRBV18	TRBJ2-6	CASSPSGKGKTRSGANVLTF	TGTGCCAGCTCACCATCGGGTAAGGGGAAGACCCGCTCTGGGGCCAACGTCCTGACTTTC
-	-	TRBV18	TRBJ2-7	CASSPSGARDYEQYF	TGTGCCAGCTCACCGTCCGGAGCCCGGGACTACGAGCAGTACTTC
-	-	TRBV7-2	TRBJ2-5	CASSCIAGPQETQYF	TGTGCCAGCAGCTGCATCGCGGGACCCCAAGAGACCCAGTACTTC
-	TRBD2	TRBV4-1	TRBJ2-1	CASSPWFSGAPNERFF	TGCGCCAGCAGCCCATGGTTTAGCGGGGCTCCAAATGAGCGGTTCTTC
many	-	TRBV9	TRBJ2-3	CASSRTTDTQYF	TGTGCCAGCAGCCGGACCACAGATACGCAGTATTTT
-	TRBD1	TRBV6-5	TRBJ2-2	CASSSQETGDTGELFF	TGTGCCAGCAGTTCGCAGGAGACAGGGGACACCGGGGAGCTGTTTTTT
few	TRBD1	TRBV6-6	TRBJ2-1	CASSYGQGRNNEQFF	TGTGCCAGCAGTTACGGACAGGGCCGAAACAATGAGCAGTTCTTC
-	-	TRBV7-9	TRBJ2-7	CARSSFRGDYEQYF	TGTGCCCGCAGCTCCTTCCGGGGAGATTACGAGCAGTACTTC
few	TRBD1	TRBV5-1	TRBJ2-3	CASSPRTGNTDTQYF	TGCGCCAGCAGCCCCAGGACAGGGAACACAGATACGCAGTATTTT
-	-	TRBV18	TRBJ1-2	CASSPRYNYGHTF	TGTGCCAGCTCACCACGCTATAACTATGGCCACACCTTC